This TCR beta chain was sequenced for a study of post-analysis software for immune sequencing data. Study information: The cohort encompassed relapsing-remitting, secondary progressive and progressive-relapsing multiple sclerosis disease courses.

Study findings and constraints: Four or five TRBV segments, TRBV5-6, TRBV5-1 and TRBV20-1 among them, were found more frequent in patients than controls. Multiple sclerosis patients showed significantly lower normalized Chao1 diversity than controls did.

This clonotype turned up a few times. The antigen is not known. V lost 1 base and J 13 bases, leaving 14 bases between the germline ends. The CDR3 is 13 residues long. Sequencing libraries made from TCR beta cDNA carried unique molecular identifiers. Via MiXCR, TCRdb re-called the PCR reads, giving one row per CDR3 protein. The repertoire has about 260,000 distinct CDR3 sequences, 36% of them found once; the top ten carry 4% to 6%. The sequence derives from a girl between 5 and 17 years old with multiple sclerosis. The rearrangement uses TRBV12-3 or TRBV12-4 and TRBJ1-5; no clear D gene. The sequenced sample consisted of blood. CDR3 in DNA: TGTGCCAGCAGTTTAGGCAGAGAGAGGTCACAGCATTTT. Translated: CASSLGRERSQHF.